The 22 T cell receptor beta chains presented below share a single source sample, sequenced in a study of OX40 agonist ivuxolimab in advanced cancers. The protocol was immunoSEQ multiplex PCR, while the TCRdb copy is restricted to in-frame clones and leaves out a portion. The sample contains tens of thousands of clones, around 93% of which appear only once. The sequencing used CD4+ or CD8+ T cells sorted from blood, collected in a trial of the OX40 agonist ivuxolimab. The receptors stem from an adult with an advanced solid tumor such as melanoma, head and neck, liver or kidney cancer.

The chain employs TRBV27 and TRBJ2-5, with D unresolved. Trimming removed 10 bases at V and 5 bases at J, with 11 bases between. This CDR3 is built from 11 residues. The germline V gene encodes CDR1 MNHEY and CDR2 SMNVEV (reference sequence). Here the CDR3 reads CATGGVETQYF. The CDR3 bases are TGTGCCACCGGTGGGGTTGAGACCCAGTACTTC.

The chain recombines TRBV4-3 with TRBJ2-1; the D gene is possibly TRBD2 (5 bases). The CDR3 runs 14 residues. Germline loops: CDR1 LGHNA, CDR2 YSLEER. Trimming pared 0 bases from V and 7 bases from J, leaving 10 bases between. The CDR3 DNA follows: TGCGCCAGCAGCCAAGACACAACGGGGAATGAGCAGTTCTTC. This encodes CASSQDTTGNEQFF.

This clone is a singleton in its sample. The chain links TRBV6-5 to TRBJ1-3, with TRBD1 identical over 7 bases. V lost 5 bases and J lost 4; bases outside the gene matches: 5. The germline gives CDR1 MNHEY, CDR2 SVGAGI. CDR3 size: 14 residues. In DNA, the CDR3 is TGTGCCAGCAGTCCTTGGGGACAGGGAAACACCATATATTTT. This translates into CASSPWGQGNTIYF.

This chain connects TRBV5-1 to TRBJ2-1; TRBD2 matches 7 bases. CDR3 length: 16 amino acids. Germline V lookup: CDR1 SGHRS, CDR2 YFSETQ. With 2 bases clipped from V and 2 bases from J, the junction kept 7 bases outside the gene matches. This CDR3 is CASSFGGGATYNEQFF. The DNA of the CDR3 is TGCGCCAGCAGCTTCGGGGGAGGGGCCACCTACAATGAGCAGTTCTTC.

The genes are TRBV28 and TRBJ2-1; TRBD2 matches 13 bases. The CDR3 runs to 14 residues. The germline V gene has CDR1 MDHEN and CDR2 SYDVKM. J lost 9 bases, V lost 7 bases, and 6 bases had no gene match. The CDR3 bases are TGTGCCAGCACTGGACTAGCGGGAGTGGGTGAGCAGTTCTTC. Protein product: CASTGLAGVGEQFF.

This clone was counted between two and nine times. The chain couples TRBV19 to TRBJ1-5, with 7 bases lining up with TRBD1. Germline V gene sequence: CDR1 LNHDA, CDR2 SQIVND (reference sequence). This CDR3 is 15 amino acids long. V trimming: 7 bases; J trimming: 2 bases; junction bases outside the gene matches: 8. The chain's CDR3 is CASIGDRVGNQPQHF. The CDR3 region has the DNA TGTGCCAGTATTGGAGACAGGGTAGGCAATCAGCCCCAGCATTTT.

The CDR3 protein is CASSLTSSFYEQYF. CDR3 DNA: TGTGCCAGCAGCTTGACTAGCAGTTTCTACGAGCAGTACTTC. The V and J genes are TRBV5-6 and TRBJ2-7, with a possible D match to TRBD2 (6 bases). Germline CDR1 and CDR2: SGHDT and YYEEEE. This CDR3 is built from 14 residues. With 1 base removed from V and 3 bases from J, the gap between germline ends came to 11 bases.

The count of this clone is one. This rearrangement joins TRBV6-1 to TRBJ2-7; D perhaps matches TRBD2 (6 bases). The CDR3 is made up of 15 amino acids. Germline CDR1 MNHNS, CDR2 SASEGT. Trimming left V 1 base short and J 2 bases short, with 12 bases between. CDR3 in DNA: TGTGCCAGCAGTGAAGGGGCGGGGCCAACCTACGAGCAGTACTTC. As protein: CASSEGAGPTYEQYF.

The rearrangement links TRBV29-1 to TRBJ2-7, with a weak D call TRBD1 (6 bases). The germline V gene has CDR1 SQVTM and CDR2 ANQGSEA. This CDR3 has 15 residues. V lost 1 base, J lost 3 bases, and 16 bases lay in between. The CDR3 DNA reads as TGCAGCGTTGAAGCCACCGACAGGCAGAGCTACGAGCAGTACTTC. Translated: CSVEATDRQSYEQYF.

V is TRBV10-1 and J is TRBJ1-1; 8 bases line up with TRBD1. Germline loops: CDR1 WNHNN, CDR2 SYGVQD (reference sequence). After removal of 1 base from V and 2 bases from J, the junction contained 9 bases not matched to a gene. CDR3 length: 17 residues. In nucleotides, the CDR3 is TGCGCCAGCAGTGAGTTCACAAAGGACAGGGACAACACTGAAGCTTTCTTT. Protein sequence: CASSEFTKDRDNTEAFF.

The rearrangement uses TRBV5-6 and TRBJ1-5; 7 bases line up with TRBD1. Germline CDR1 SGHDT, CDR2 YYEEEE. The V gene end was trimmed by 0 bases and the J gene end by 4 bases; junction bases not matched to a gene: 7. The CDR3 has 16 residues. The CDR3 spells CASSLASRGGNQPQHF. The CDR3 DNA is TGTGCCAGCAGCTTGGCCAGCAGGGGGGGGAATCAGCCCCAGCATTTT. Full variable domain (outside the CDR3, taken from reference TRBV5-6 and TRBJ1-5): DAGVTQSPTHLIKTRGQQVTLRCSPKSGHDTVSWYQQALGQGPQFIFQYYEEEERQRGNFPDRFSGHQFPNYSSELNVNALLLGDSALYLCASSLASRGGNQPQHFGDGTRLSIL.

The chain recombines TRBV9 with TRBJ2-1; D is undetermined. Per germline, CDR1 SGDLS and CDR2 YYNGEE. The CDR3 is 14 amino acids. V was trimmed by 0 bases and J by 0 bases, leaving 4 bases between them. CDR3 amino acids: CASSVGGSYNEQFF. CDR3 nucleotide sequence: TGTGCCAGCAGCGTAGGTGGCTCCTACAATGAGCAGTTCTTC.

This clone has a single count. The V gene is TRBV28, the J gene TRBJ2-3; 9 bases line up with TRBD2. This CDR3 comprises 18 residues. The germline V gene has CDR1 MDHEN and CDR2 SYDVKM. V gave up 2 bases and J gave up 4 bases; unmatched junction bases: 13. The CDR3 protein is CASSLEGFAGGPADTQYF. The DNA of the CDR3 is TGTGCCAGCAGTTTAGAAGGATTTGCGGGAGGGCCGGCAGATACGCAGTATTTT.

The chain links TRBV19 to TRBJ2-1, with D possibly being TRBD2 (5 bases). The CDR3 consists of 13 residues. V was trimmed by 5 bases and J by 6 bases, leaving 11 bases between them. Germline V lookup: CDR1 LNHDA, CDR2 SQIVND (reference sequence). The CDR3 DNA is TGTGCCAGTAGTTCCGGACGGGGCAATGAGCAGTTCTTC. Protein product: CASSSGRGNEQFF.

The gene calls are TRBV29-1 and TRBJ2-7; D is ambiguous. The CDR3 runs 10 residues. CDR1 and CDR2 (germline): SQVTM, ANQGSEA. The V gene lost 4 bases and the J gene lost 4 bases, with 5 bases spanning the gap. Written as DNA, the CDR3 is TGCAGCGTTGCTGAGTACGAGCAGTACTTC. Translation gives CSVAEYEQYF.

This clone was detected a few times. In the same sample, other DNA sequences code for this CDR3. The V gene is TRBV27, the J gene TRBJ2-7; 7 bases map to TRBD1. Looked up from germline, CDR1 is MNHEY and CDR2 is SMNVEV (reference sequence). Losses at the gene ends were 6 bases for V and 3 bases for J; bases not matched to a gene: 2. The CDR3 runs to 12 residues. The CDR3 DNA reads as TGTGCCAGCAGCCCAGGGGGCTACGAGCAGTACTTC. This codes for CASSPGGYEQYF.

V usage is TRBV27 and J usage is TRBJ2-7; the match to TRBD2 covers 9 bases. This CDR3 contains 14 residues. Germline V CDR1 and CDR2: MNHEY, SMNVEV (reference sequence). The J segment lost 4 bases and the V segment lost 4 bases, leaving 5 bases of the junction unmatched. The CDR3: CASSYSGSGYEQYF. For the CDR3, the DNA is TGTGCCAGCAGTTATAGCGGGAGTGGTTACGAGCAGTACTTC.

V gene TRBV19 combines with J gene TRBJ2-1; 11 nucleotides align to TRBD2. The junction had 9 bases not matched to a gene; V was cut back by 6 bases and J by 2 bases. The CDR3 sequence is 17 residues long. Germline CDR1 reads LNHDA; CDR2 reads SQIVND (reference sequence). In DNA, the CDR3 is TGTGCCAGTAGGATGCCCGAGACTAGCGGGACCTACAATGAGCAGTTCTTC. It translates to CASRMPETSGTYNEQFF.

CDR3 residues: CASSPRTSANTGELFF. Written as DNA, the CDR3 is TGTGCCAGCAGCCCCCGGACTAGCGCAAACACCGGGGAGCTGTTTTTT. The rearrangement uses TRBV13 and TRBJ2-2; 9 bases align to TRBD2. Germline CDR1 is PRHDT and CDR2 is FYEKMQ (reference sequence). Losses at the gene ends were 5 bases for V and 2 bases for J; bases not matched to a gene: 6. The CDR3 has 16 residues.

The chain combines TRBV5-8 with TRBJ2-7; the D gene is possibly TRBD1 (6 bases). There are 13 residues in the CDR3. V dropped 4 bases and J dropped 3 bases, with 11 bases sitting between them. The germline CDR1 and CDR2 sequences are SGHTS and YDEGEE. This CDR3 is CASSPGTNYEQYF. The CDR3 nucleotides read TGTGCCAGCAGCCCCGGGACAAACTACGAGCAGTACTTC.

V and J are TRBV5-6 and TRBJ2-1; 8 bases agree with TRBD1. The CDR3 runs to 15 residues. V trimming: 2 bases; J trimming: 5 bases; junction bases outside the gene matches: 6. In germline, CDR1 is SGHDT, CDR2 YYEEEE. CDR3 residues: CASSFGTGIHNEQFF. The DNA for the CDR3 is TGTGCCAGCAGCTTTGGGACAGGTATACACAATGAGCAGTTCTTC.

The J gene is TRBJ2-7, the V gene TRBV28; maybe TRBD1 (6 bases). Germline CDR1 MDHEN, CDR2 SYDVKM. CDR3 length: 17 residues. The V end lost 0 bases, the J end lost 2 bases, and 17 bases lay between the germline ends. This chain's CDR3 is CASSLWAGVLTTYEQYF. As DNA, the CDR3 is TGTGCCAGCAGTTTATGGGCAGGGGTCCTTACGACCTACGAGCAGTACTTC.